This T cell receptor beta chain appears in the sequencing data of a study of radiotherapy plus CTLA-4 blockade in lung cancer. Assay: immunoSEQ multiplex PCR; the TCRdb copy retains only in-frame clones and omits some. The data show 90,000 to 130,000 clones, roughly 80% seen once. CDR3 length equals 13 residues. Germline V gene sequence: CDR1 LNHDA, CDR2 SQIVND (reference sequence). The V and J ends lost 3 bases and 2 bases respectively, with 8 bases between them. The clonotype comes from a human donor with non-small cell lung cancer that progressed on radiotherapy plus ipilimumab. Some clones in this sample may be carry-over from other donors' samples. The rearrangement uses TRBV19 and TRBJ2-7, with D unresolved. The source was peripheral blood, collected from a patient treated with radiotherapy plus ipilimumab. The CDR3 coding sequence is TGTGCCAGTAGTATGGATGATGCCTACGAGCAGTACTTC. This sequence encodes CASSMDDAYEQYF.